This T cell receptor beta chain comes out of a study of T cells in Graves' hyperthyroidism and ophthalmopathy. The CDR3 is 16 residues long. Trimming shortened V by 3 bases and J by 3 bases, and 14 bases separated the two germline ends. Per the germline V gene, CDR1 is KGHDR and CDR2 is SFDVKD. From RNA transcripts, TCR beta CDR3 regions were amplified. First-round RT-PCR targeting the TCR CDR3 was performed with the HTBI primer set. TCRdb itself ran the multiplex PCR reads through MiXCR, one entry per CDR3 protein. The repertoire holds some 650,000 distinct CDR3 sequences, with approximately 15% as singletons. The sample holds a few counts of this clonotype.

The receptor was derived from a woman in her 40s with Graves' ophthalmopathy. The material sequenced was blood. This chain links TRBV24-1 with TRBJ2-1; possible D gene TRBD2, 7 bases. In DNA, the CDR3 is TGTGCCACCAGTGATGCCATAGGGGGGGTCTACAATGAGCAGTTCTTC. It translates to CATSDAIGGVYNEQFF.